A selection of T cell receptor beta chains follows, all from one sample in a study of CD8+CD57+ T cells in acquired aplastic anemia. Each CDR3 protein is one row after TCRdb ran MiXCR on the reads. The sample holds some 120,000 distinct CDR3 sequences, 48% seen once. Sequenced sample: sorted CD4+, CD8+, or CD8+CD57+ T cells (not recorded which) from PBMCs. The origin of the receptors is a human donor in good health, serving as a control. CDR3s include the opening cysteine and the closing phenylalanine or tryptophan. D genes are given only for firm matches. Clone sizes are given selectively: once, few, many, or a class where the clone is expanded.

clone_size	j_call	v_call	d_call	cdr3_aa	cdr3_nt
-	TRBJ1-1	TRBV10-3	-	CAISESGDTREAFF	TGTGCCATCAGTGAGTCGGGCGACACCCGTGAAGCTTTCTTT
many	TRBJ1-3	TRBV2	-	CASSDSGIRNTIYF	TGTGCCAGCAGTGATAGTGGAATTCGAAACACCATATATTTT
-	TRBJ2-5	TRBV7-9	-	CASSFRGHQETQYF	TGTGCCAGCAGCTTCCGGGGACACCAAGAGACCCAGTACTTC
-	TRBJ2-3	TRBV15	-	CATKLARTDTQYF	TGTGCCACCAAGTTGGCCAGGACAGATACGCAGTATTTT
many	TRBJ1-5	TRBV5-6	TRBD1	CASIMGGQGNNQPQHF	TGTGCCAGCATCATGGGGGGACAGGGGAACAATCAGCCCCAGCATTTT
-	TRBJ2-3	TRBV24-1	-	CATSDVRHGTDTQYF	TGTGCCACCAGTGACGTTAGACACGGCACAGATACGCAGTATTTT
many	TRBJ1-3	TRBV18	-	CASSPPGQSGNTIYF	TGTGCCAGCTCACCACCGGGACAATCTGGAAACACCATATATTTT
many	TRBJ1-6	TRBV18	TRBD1	CASSPLGQGGRSPLHF	TGTGCCAGCTCACCCCTCGGACAGGGTGGTCGGTCACCCCTCCACTTT
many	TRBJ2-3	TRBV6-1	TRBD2	CASSLQRGAKDTQYF	TGTGCCAGCAGTCTTCAGCGGGGGGCGAAAGATACGCAGTATTTT
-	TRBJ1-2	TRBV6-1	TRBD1	CASSERDSDWNTF	TGTGCCAGCAGTGAAAGGGACAGCGATTGGAACACCTTC
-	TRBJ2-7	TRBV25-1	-	CASSSTQTAGEEQYF	TGTGCCAGCAGTTCCACTCAGACCGCAGGGGAAGAGCAGTACTTC
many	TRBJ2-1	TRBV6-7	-	CASSYSPLVPLYNEQFF	TGTGCCAGCAGTTACTCGCCGCTAGTTCCCCTTTACAATGAGCAGTTCTTC
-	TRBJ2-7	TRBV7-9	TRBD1	CASSHRDRAYEQYF	TGTGCCAGCAGCCACCGGGACAGGGCCTACGAGCAGTACTTC
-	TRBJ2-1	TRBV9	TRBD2	CASMKASGGAGYNEQFF	TGTGCCAGTATGAAGGCTAGCGGGGGAGCTGGGTACAATGAGCAGTTCTTC
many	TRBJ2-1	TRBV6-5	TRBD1	CASSSGTGFLNEQFF	TGTGCCAGCAGTTCCGGGACAGGGTTTTTAAATGAGCAGTTCTTC
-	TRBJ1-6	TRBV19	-	CASRLTADLNSPLHF	TGTGCCAGTAGGCTTACGGCAGATCTTAATTCACCCCTCCACTTT